The present entry profiles one T cell receptor (beta chain) with its context. The data belong to a study of blood T cell repertoires in COVID-19. The assay was immunoSEQ multiplex PCR, and TCRdb's table has in-frame clones only and misses some. This sample has just under 65,000 clones; about 75% occur once, and the top ten carry 45% to 65%. V gave up 8 bases and J gave up 4 bases; unmatched junction bases: 10. The CDR3 is 15 amino acids. The V gene's germline CDR1 is MDHEN and CDR2 SYDVKM. The clonotype was recovered from a woman of 80 years or more with acute or convalescent COVID-19. The rearrangement joins TRBV28 to TRBJ1-2; 10 nucleotides line up with TRBD1. Sequencing was carried out using peripheral blood. The CDR3 sequence: CASAYDRGRVYGYTF. CDR3 coding DNA: TGTGCCAGCGCCTACGACAGGGGGCGCGTCTATGGCTACACCTTC.